This TCR beta chain comes out of a study of technical replicates of blood from a handful of donors. Data came from immunoSEQ multiplex PCR; TCRdb stores just in-frame clones and leaves some out. The sample holds about 78,000 clones; 85% to 95% are singletons and the top ten take 0.35% to 0.5%. Germline CDR1 is MDHEN and CDR2 is SYDVKM. V was pared by 6 bases and J by 1 base, with 6 bases of the junction left unmatched. The CDR3 runs 15 residues. Sequencing input: T cells isolated from PBMCs. V gene TRBV28 combines with J gene TRBJ2-7; TRBD2 matches at 10 bases. This clonotype was sampled from a human donor in good health. The CDR3 spells CASSPLAGVSYEQYF. CDR3 sequence (DNA): TGTGCCAGCAGCCCTCTAGCGGGAGTATCCTACGAGCAGTACTTC.